This T cell receptor (beta chain) originates from a study of cytomegalovirus exposure and HLA in healthy donors. In germline, CDR1 is MNHNS, CDR2 SASEGT. Germline trimming cut 6 bases from V and 1 base from J; bases unmatched to any gene: 6. CDR3 length: 15 residues. The PCR had 60 Vbeta and 13 Jbeta primers. Here immunoSEQ multiplex PCR was the method, and the copy in TCRdb shows in-frame clones only, minus some. The table shows around 67,000 clones, with less than 80% occurring only once. Comment on this clone: Other nucleotide sequences from this sample produce the same CDR3.

The specimen was PBMCs. The TCR was taken from a woman between 50 and 59 years old in good health and CMV-seronegative. This chain uses TRBV6-1 with TRBJ1-5, with TRBD1 matching 7 bases. Here the CDR3 DNA reads TGTGCCAGCAGATGGACAGGTGACAGCAATCAGCCCCAGCATTTT. Residues: CASRWTGDSNQPQHF.